This T cell receptor beta chain emerged from a study of shared clonotypes between healthy human individuals. Study as a whole: The cohort had two women and a few men, ages 18 to 49. Study-wide points: Generation probability values for non-shared clonotypes were lower than those for clonotypes shared by all four donors. Investigators expected sequencing depth to affect clonotype sharing among donors.

The assay was carried out at the deep level. Sequencing was performed with immunoSEQ multiplex PCR; in TCRdb, only in-frame clones are kept and a portion is missing. Of about 360,000 clones listed, around 79% were seen once; the top ten hold around 9.3%. Germline-derived CDR1 and CDR2 are SEHNR and FQNEAQ (reference sequence). V lost 2 bases, J lost 15 bases, and 19 bases lay in between. The CDR3 extends over 14 amino acids. Points on this clone: What it binds is unknown.

Sequencing input: memory CD4+ T cells sorted from blood. Subset given: CD45RA-negative fraction. The chain is built from TRBV7-9 and TRBJ1-4, with D maybe TRBD1 (5 bases). This clonotype was sampled from a man aged 25 to 40 in good health. CDR3 DNA sequence: TGTGCCAGCAGCTTATTAGGGAGCGGGGGTCGTTTGTTTTTT. Translation: CASSLLGSGGRLFF.